This T cell receptor beta chain was captured by sequencing in a study of cytomegalovirus exposure and HLA in healthy donors. Study outcomes and limitations: There were some V segments, including TRBV6-2 and TRBV6-3, excluded as indistinguishable.

The PCR made use of 60 Vbeta and 13 Jbeta primers. TCRdb's copy holds only in-frame clones and misses some; the assay was immunoSEQ multiplex PCR. The sample consists of some 170,000 clones, roughly 82% of them appearing once. As for this clone: Its antigen is currently unknown.

V was pared by 7 bases and J by 0 bases, with 22 bases between. This CDR3 comprises 18 residues. In germline, CDR1 is SNHLY, CDR2 FYNNEI. The chain combines TRBV2 with TRBJ1-5; D is possibly TRBD1 (6 bases). This clonotype was sampled from a girl between 5 and 17 years old in good health and CMV-seropositive. The sequenced material came from PBMCs. The CDR3 sequence is CASTDRTGSGYSNQPQHF. In DNA form, the CDR3 reads TGTGCCAGCACCGATCGCACAGGGTCAGGCTATAGCAATCAGCCCCAGCATTTT. The full variable domain, rest sourced from reference TRBV2 and TRBJ1-5, is EPEVTQTPSHQVTQMGQEVILRCVPISNHLYFYWYRQILGQKVEFLVSFYNNEISEKSEIFDDQFSVERPDGSNFTLKIRSTKLEDSAMYFCASTDRTGSGYSNQPQHFGDGTRLSIL.